The 3 T cell receptor beta chains presented below share a single source sample, sequenced in a study of blood T cell repertoires in COVID-19. TCRdb's table, derived via immunoSEQ multiplex PCR, lists solely in-frame clones and lacks some. The sample lists over 250,000 clones; more than 70% were seen once. The sequencing input was PBMCs or T cells enriched from blood (not recorded which). These receptors were collected from a woman aged 30 to 39 who had recovered from COVID-19.

The rearrangement uses TRBV5-8 and TRBJ1-3; TRBD1 agrees at 7 bases. This CDR3 spans 15 amino acids. After removal of 4 bases from V and 4 bases from J, the junction contained 8 bases not matched to a gene. Germline CDR1 is SGHTS and CDR2 is YDEGEE. The DNA of the CDR3 is TGTGCCAGCAGCGTCGACAGGGTTCTCGGAAACACCATATATTTT. Encoded protein: CASSVDRVLGNTIYF.

The rearrangement links TRBV19 to TRBJ2-5; D not certain. This CDR3 has 13 residues. Germline V lookup: CDR1 LNHDA, CDR2 SQIVND (reference sequence). Trimming cost V 7 bases and J 1 base, with 10 bases left between them. The CDR3 bases are TGTGCCAGTAATCGCGTCCTCCAAGAGACCCAGTACTTC. Its protein is CASNRVLQETQYF.

The chain carries TRBV5-1 and TRBJ1-1; 8 positions agree with TRBD1. This CDR3 comprises 14 residues. Germline trimming cut 4 bases from V and 6 bases from J; bases unmatched to any gene: 8. CDR1 and CDR2 from the germline V gene are SGHRS and YFSETQ. CDR3 in amino acids: CASSPGQGQSEAFF. CDR3 coding DNA: TGCGCCAGCAGCCCTGGACAGGGCCAGTCTGAAGCTTTCTTT. The whole variable domain, filled in from reference TRBV5-1 and TRBJ1-1, reads KAGVTQTPRYLIKTRGQQVTLSCSPISGHRSVSWYQQTPGQGLQFLFEYFSETQRNKGNFPGRFSGRQFSNSRSEMNVSTLELGDSALYLCASSPGQGQSEAFFGQGTRLTVV.